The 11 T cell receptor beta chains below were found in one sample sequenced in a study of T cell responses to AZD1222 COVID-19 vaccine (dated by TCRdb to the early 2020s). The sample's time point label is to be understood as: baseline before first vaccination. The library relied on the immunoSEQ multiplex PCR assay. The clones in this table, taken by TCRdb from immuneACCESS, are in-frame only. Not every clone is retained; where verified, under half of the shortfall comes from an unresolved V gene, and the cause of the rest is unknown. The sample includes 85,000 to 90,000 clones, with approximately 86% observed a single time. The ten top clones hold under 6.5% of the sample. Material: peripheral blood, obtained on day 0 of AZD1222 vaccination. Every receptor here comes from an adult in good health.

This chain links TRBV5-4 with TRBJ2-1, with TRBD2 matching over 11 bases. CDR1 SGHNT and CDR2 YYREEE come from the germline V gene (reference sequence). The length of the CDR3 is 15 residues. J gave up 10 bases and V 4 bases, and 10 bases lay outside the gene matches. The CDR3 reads CASSLLAGAVGEQFF. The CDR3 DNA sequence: TGTGCCAGCAGCCTACTAGCGGGGGCGGTTGGGGAGCAGTTCTTC. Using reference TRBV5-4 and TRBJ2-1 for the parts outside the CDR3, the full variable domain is ETGVTQSPTHLIKTRGQQVTLRCSSQSGHNTVSWYQQALGQGPQFIFQYYREEENGRGNFPPRFSGLQFPNYSSELNVNALELDDSALYLCASSLLAGAVGEQFFGPGTRLTVL.

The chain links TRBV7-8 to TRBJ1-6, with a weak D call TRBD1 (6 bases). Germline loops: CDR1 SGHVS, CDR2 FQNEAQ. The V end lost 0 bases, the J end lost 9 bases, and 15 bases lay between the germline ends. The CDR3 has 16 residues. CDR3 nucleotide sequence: TGTGCCAGCAGCTTAGCGGCGACAGGAGGTGGTTCACCCCTCCACTTT. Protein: CASSLAATGGGSPLHF.

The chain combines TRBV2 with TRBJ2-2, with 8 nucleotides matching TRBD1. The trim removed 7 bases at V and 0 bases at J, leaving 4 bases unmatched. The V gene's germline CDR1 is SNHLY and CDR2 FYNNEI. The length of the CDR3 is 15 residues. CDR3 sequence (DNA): TGTGCCAGCACCCGGACAGGGACGAACACCGGGGAGCTGTTTTTT. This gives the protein CASTRTGTNTGELFF.

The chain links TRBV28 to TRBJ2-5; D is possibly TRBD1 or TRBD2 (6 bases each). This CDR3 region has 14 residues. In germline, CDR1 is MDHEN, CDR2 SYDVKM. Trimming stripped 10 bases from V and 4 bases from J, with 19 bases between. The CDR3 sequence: CATKEGGLLETQYF. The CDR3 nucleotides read TGTGCCACAAAGGAGGGGGGTCTATTAGAGACCCAGTACTTC.

CDR3 DNA: TGTGCCAGCTCACCTGCTACTGGGACAGATACGCAGTATTTT. This codes for CASSPATGTDTQYF. This chain links TRBV18 with TRBJ2-3; D is ambiguous. There are 14 residues in the CDR3. The ends were cut back, 3 bases at V and 3 bases at J, with 10 bases in the middle. Germline V CDR1 and CDR2: KGHSH, LQKENI. Using reference TRBV18 and TRBJ2-3 for the parts outside the CDR3, the full variable domain is NAGVMQNPRHLVRRRGQEARLRCSPMKGHSHVYWYRQLPEEGLKFMVYLQKENIIDESGMPKERFSAEFPKEGPSILRIQQVVRGDSAAYFCASSPATGTDTQYFGPGTRLTVL.

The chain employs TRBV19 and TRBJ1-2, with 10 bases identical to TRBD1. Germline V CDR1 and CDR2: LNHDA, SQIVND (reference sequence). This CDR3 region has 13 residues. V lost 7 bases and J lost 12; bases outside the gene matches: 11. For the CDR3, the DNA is TGTGCCAGTACCAGGGACAGGGGAAGGAATCACACCTTC. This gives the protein CASTRDRGRNHTF.

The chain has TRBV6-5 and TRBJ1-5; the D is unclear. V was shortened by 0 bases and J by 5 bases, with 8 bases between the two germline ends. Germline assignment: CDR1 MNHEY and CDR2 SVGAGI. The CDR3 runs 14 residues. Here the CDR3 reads CASSYSRGDQPQHF. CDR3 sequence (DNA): TGTGCCAGCAGTTACTCGAGAGGTGATCAGCCCCAGCATTTT.

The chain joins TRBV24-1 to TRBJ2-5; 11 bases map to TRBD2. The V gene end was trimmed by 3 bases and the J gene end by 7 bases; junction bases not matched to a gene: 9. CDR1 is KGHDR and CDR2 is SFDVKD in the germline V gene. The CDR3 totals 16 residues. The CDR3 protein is CATSDPGTSGGPTQYF. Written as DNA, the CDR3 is TGTGCCACCAGTGATCCCGGGACTAGCGGAGGCCCGACCCAGTACTTC.

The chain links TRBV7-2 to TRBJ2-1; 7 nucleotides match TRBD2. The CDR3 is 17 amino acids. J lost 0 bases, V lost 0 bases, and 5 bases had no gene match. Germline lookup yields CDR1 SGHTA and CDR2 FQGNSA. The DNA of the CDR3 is TGTGCCAGCAGCTTAGCGGGAGGGCCCATCTCCTACAATGAGCAGTTCTTC. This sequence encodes CASSLAGGPISYNEQFF.

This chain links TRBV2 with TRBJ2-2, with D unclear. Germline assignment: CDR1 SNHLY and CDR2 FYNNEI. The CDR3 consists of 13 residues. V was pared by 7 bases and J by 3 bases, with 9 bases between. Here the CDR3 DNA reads TGTGCCAGCACCGCCATCGACACCGGGGAGCTGTTTTTT. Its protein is CASTAIDTGELFF.

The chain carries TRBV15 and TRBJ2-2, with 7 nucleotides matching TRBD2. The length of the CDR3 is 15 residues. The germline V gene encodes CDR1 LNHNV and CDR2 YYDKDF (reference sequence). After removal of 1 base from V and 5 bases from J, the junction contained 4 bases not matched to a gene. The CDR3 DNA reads TGTGCCACCAGCAGAGGTACTAGCGTTACCGGGGAGCTGTTTTTT. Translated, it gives CATSRGTSVTGELFF.